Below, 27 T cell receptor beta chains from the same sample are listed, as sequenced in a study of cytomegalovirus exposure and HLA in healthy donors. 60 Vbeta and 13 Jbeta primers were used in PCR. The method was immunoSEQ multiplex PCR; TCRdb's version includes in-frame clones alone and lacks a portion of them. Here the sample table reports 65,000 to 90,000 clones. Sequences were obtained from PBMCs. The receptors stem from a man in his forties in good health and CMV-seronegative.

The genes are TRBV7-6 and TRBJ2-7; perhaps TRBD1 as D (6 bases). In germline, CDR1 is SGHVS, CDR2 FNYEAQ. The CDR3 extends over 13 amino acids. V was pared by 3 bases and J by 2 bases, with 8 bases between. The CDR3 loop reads CASSFGTTYEQYF. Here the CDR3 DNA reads TGTGCCAGCAGCTTCGGGACAACCTACGAGCAGTACTTC.

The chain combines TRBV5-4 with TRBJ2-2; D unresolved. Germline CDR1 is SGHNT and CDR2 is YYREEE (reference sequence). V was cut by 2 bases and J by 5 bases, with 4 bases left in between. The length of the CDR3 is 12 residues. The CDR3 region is CASSFQTGELFF. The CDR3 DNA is TGTGCCAGCAGCTTTCAAACCGGGGAGCTGTTTTTT. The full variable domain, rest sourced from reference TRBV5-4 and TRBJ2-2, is ETGVTQSPTHLIKTRGQQVTLRCSSQSGHNTVSWYQQALGQGPQFIFQYYREEENGRGNFPPRFSGLQFPNYSSELNVNALELDDSALYLCASSFQTGELFFGEGSRLTVL.

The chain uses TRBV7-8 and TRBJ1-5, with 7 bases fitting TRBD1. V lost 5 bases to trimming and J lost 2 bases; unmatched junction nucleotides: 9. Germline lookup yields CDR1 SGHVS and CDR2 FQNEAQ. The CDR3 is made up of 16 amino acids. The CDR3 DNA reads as TGTGCCAGCAGCACCAACAGGGGTGGGGGCAATCAGCCCCAGCATTTT. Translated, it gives CASSTNRGGGNQPQHF.

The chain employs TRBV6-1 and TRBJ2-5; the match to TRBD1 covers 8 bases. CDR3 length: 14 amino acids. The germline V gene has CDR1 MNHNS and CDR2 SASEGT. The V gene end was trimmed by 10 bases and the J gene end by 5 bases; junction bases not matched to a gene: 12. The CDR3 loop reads CATRGRGRSETQYF. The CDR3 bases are TGTGCCACCCGGGGCAGGGGGCGGAGTGAGACCCAGTACTTC.

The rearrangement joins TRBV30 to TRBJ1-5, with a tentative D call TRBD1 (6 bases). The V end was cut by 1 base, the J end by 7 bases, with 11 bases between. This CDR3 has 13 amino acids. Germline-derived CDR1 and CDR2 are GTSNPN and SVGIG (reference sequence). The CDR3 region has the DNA TGTGCCTGGAGTGAGAGAGGGGGACAGCCCCAGCATTTT. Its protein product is CAWSERGGQPQHF.

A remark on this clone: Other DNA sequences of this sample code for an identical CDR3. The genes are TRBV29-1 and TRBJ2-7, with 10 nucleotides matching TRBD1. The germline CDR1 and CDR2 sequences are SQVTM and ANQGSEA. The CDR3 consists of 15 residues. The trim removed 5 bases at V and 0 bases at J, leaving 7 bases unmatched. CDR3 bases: TGCAGCGTTTATATTGACAGGGGGCGCTCCTACGAGCAGTACTTC. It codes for CSVYIDRGRSYEQYF.

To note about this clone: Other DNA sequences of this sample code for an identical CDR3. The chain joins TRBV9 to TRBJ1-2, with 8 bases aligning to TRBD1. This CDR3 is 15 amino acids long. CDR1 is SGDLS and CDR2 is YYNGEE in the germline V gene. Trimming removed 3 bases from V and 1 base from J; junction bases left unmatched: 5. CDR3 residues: CASSAGTGYNYGYTF. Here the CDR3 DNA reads TGTGCCAGCAGCGCTGGGACAGGTTATAACTATGGCTACACCTTC.

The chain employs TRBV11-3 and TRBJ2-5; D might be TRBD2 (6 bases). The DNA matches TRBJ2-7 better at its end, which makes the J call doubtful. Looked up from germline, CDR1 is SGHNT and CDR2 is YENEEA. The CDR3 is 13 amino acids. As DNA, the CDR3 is TGTGCCAGCAGCTTATGGGGGGACCACGAGCAGTACTTC. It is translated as CASSLWGDHEQYF.

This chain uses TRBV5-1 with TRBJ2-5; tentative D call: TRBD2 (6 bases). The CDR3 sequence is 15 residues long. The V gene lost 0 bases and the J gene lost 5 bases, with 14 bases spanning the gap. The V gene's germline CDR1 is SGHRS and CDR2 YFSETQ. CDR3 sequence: CASSLDLGGWETQYF. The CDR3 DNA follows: TGCGCCAGCAGCTTGGATCTTGGGGGGTGGGAGACCCAGTACTTC. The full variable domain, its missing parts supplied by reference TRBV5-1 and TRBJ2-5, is KAGVTQTPRYLIKTRGQQVTLSCSPISGHRSVSWYQQTPGQGLQFLFEYFSETQRNKGNFPGRFSGRQFSNSRSEMNVSTLELGDSALYLCASSLDLGGWETQYFGPGTRLLVL.

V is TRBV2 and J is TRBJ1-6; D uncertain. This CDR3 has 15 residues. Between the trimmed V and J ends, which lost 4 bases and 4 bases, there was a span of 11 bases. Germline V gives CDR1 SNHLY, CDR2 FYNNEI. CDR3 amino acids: CASSGSKTYNSPLHF. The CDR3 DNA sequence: TGTGCCAGCAGTGGATCGAAGACTTATAATTCACCCCTCCACTTT.

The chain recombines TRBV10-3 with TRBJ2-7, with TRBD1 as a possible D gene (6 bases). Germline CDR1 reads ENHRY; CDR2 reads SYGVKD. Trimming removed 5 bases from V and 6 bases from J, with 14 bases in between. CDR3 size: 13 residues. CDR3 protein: CAISNRALVEQYF. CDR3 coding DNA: TGTGCCATCAGTAACAGGGCGTTGGTCGAGCAGTACTTC.

Here the CDR3 DNA reads TGTGCCAGCAGTGAGTGGGGAGGTTCTGGGGCCAACGTCCTGACTTTC. Translated, it gives CASSEWGGSGANVLTF. The chain recombines TRBV6-1 with TRBJ2-6, with a tentative D call TRBD2 (6 bases). Trimming cost V 3 bases and J 1 base, with 10 bases left between them. The length of the CDR3 is 16 residues. Germline V gene data show CDR1 as MNHNS and CDR2 as SASEGT.

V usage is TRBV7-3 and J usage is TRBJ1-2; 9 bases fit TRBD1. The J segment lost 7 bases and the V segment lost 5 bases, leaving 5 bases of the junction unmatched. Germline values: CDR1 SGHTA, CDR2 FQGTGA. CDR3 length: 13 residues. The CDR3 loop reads CASSRDRDSGYTF. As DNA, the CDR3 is TGTGCCAGCAGCCGGGACAGGGATTCTGGCTACACCTTC.

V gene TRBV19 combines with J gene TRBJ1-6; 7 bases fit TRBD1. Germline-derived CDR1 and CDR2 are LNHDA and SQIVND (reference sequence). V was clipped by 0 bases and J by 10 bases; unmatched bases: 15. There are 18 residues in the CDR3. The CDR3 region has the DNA TGTGCCAGTAGTATAGAAGAAACAGGGGAGGCTTTTGGGTCACCCCTCCACTTT. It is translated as CASSIEETGEAFGSPLHF.

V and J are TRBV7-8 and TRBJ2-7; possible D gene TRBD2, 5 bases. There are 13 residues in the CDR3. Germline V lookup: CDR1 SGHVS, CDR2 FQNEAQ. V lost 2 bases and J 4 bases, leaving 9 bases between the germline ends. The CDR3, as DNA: TGTGCCAGCAGCTTATTGGAGGCATACGAGCAGTACTTC. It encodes CASSLLEAYEQYF.

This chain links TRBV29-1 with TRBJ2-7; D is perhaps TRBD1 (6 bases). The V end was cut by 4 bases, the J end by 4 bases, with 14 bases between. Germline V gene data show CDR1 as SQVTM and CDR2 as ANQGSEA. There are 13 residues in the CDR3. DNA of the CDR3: TGCAGCGTTGTTGATTACAGGGCTTACGAGCAGTACTTC. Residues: CSVVDYRAYEQYF.

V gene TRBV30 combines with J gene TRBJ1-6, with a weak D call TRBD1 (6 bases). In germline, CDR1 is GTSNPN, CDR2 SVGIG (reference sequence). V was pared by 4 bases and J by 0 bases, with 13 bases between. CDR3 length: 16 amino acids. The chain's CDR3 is CAWMDSVSSYNSPLHF. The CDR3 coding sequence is TGTGCCTGGATGGACAGCGTGAGCTCCTATAATTCACCCCTCCACTTT.

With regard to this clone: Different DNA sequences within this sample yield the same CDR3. Here the CDR3 DNA reads TGTGCCAGCAGCTTAGAGGCTAGCGCAGAGACCCAGTACTTC. This encodes CASSLEASAETQYF. The genes are TRBV7-6 and TRBJ2-5; perhaps TRBD2 as D (6 bases). Deletions cut 1 base from V and 4 bases from J, with 10 bases between. CDR3 length: 14 residues. Per germline, CDR1 SGHVS and CDR2 FNYEAQ.

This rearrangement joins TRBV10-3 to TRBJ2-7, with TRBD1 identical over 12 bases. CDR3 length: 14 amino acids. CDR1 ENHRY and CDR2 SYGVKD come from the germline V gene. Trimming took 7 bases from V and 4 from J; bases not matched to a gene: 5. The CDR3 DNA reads TGTGCCATCAATCCGGGACAGGGGGCTTACGAGCAGTACTTC. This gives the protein CAINPGQGAYEQYF.

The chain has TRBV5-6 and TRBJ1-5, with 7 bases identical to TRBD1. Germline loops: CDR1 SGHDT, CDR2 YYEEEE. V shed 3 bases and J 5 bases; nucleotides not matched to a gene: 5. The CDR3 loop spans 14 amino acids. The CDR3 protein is CASSWGQQDQPQHF. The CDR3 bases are TGTGCCAGCAGCTGGGGACAGCAGGATCAGCCCCAGCATTTT.

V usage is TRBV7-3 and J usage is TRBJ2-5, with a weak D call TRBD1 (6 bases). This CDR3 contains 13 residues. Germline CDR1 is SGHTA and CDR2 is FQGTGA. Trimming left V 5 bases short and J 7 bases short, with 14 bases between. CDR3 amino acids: CASSPRQVGTQYF. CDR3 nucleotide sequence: TGTGCCAGCAGCCCCCGACAGGTCGGGACCCAGTACTTC.

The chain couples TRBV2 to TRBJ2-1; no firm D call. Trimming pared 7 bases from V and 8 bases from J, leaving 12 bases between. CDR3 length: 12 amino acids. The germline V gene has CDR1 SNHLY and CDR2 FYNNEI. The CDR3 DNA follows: TGTGCCAGCATCCAGGATCGAGATGAGCAGTTCTTC. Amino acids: CASIQDRDEQFF.

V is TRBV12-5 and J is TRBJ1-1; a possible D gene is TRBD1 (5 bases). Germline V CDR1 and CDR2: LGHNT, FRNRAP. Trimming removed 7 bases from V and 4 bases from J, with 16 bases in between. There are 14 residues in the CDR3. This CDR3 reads CASDKQARVTEAFF. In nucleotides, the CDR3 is TGTGCTAGTGACAAACAGGCGCGCGTCACTGAAGCTTTCTTT.

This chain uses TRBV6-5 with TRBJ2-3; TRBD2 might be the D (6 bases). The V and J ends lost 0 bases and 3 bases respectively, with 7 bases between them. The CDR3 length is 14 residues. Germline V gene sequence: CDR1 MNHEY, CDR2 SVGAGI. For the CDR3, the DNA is TGTGCCAGCAGTTACTCAGGGAGGACAGATACGCAGTATTTT. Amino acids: CASSYSGRTDTQYF.

This CDR3 reads CASSTTGDGNTIYF. DNA for the CDR3: TGTGCCAGCTCAACGACAGGGGATGGAAACACCATATATTTT. The genes are TRBV18 and TRBJ1-3, with 8 bases lining up with TRBD1. CDR3 size: 14 residues. Germline V gives CDR1 KGHSH, CDR2 LQKENI. The trim removed 5 bases at V and 3 bases at J, leaving 3 bases unmatched.

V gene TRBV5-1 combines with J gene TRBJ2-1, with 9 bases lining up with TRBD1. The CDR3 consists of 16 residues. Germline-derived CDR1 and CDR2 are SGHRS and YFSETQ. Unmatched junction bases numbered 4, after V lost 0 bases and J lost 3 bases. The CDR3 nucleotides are TGCGCCAGCAGCTTGGCGACAGGGGGTAGCTACAATGAGCAGTTCTTC. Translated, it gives CASSLATGGSYNEQFF.

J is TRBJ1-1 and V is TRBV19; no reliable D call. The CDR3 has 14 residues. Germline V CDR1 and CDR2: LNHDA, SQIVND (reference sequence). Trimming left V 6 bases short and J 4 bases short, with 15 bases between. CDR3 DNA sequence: TGTGCCAGTAGCGCGGGCCTAACCGGCACTGAAGCTTTCTTT. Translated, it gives CASSAGLTGTEAFF.